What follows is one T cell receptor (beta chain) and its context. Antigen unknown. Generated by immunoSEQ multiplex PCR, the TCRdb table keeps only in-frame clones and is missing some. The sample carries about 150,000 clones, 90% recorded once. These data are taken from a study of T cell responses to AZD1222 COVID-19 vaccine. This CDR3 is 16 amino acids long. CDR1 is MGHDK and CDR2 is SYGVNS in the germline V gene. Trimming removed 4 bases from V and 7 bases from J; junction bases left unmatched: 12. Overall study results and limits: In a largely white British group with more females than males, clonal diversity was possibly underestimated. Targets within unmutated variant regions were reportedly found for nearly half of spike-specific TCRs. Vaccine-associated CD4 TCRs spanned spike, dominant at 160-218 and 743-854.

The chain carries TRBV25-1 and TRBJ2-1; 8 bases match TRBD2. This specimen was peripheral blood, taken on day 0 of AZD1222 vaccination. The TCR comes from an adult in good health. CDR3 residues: CASSVGPAGGNNEQFF. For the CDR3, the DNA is TGTGCCAGCAGTGTTGGCCCCGCGGGGGGCAATAATGAGCAGTTCTTC.